The 21 T cell receptor beta chains reported below all come from one sample, sequenced in a study of shared clonotypes between healthy human individuals. The assay was immunoSEQ multiplex PCR, and TCRdb's table has in-frame clones only and misses some. The table shows 2,500,000 or so clones, with 85% to 95% occurring only once. Sequencing was carried out using naive CD4+ T cells from PBMCs. Sample subset: CD45RA+ positively selected. The source is a man between 18 and 29 years old in good health. Some clones in this sample may be carry-over from other donors' samples.

With regard to this clone: A read error may produce the germline difference seen at one junction end. V is TRBV4-1 and J is TRBJ1-1, with a possible D match to TRBD1 (5 bases). Germline V gene sequence: CDR1 MGHRA, CDR2 YSYEKL. This CDR3 region has 17 residues. CDR3 DNA sequence: TGCGCCAGCAGCAAAGAGGGGAGGGGTTGGGGGAACACTGAAGCTTTCTTT. Protein: CASSKEGRGWGNTEAFF.

The V and J genes are TRBV7-9 and TRBJ2-7; unclear D gene. V lost 5 bases and J 5 bases, leaving 16 bases between the germline ends. The germline V gene encodes CDR1 SEHNR and CDR2 FQNEAQ (reference sequence). The CDR3 extends over 14 amino acids. Here the CDR3 DNA reads TGTGCCAGCAGCCCCTGGGGTTCCGAGGACGAGCAGTACTTC. Translated: CASSPWGSEDEQYF. The full variable domain, in which reference TRBV7-9 and TRBJ2-7 provide the parts outside the CDR3, is DTGVSQNPRHKITKRGQNVTFRCDPISEHNRLYWYRQTLGQGPEFLTYFQNEAQLEKSRLLSDRFSAERPKGSFSTLEIQRTEQGDSAMYLCASSPWGSEDEQYFGPGTRLTVT.

This clone was seen more than once but under ten times. V and J are TRBV2 and TRBJ1-5; D is unclear. The CDR3 is made up of 15 amino acids. Germline-derived CDR1 and CDR2 are SNHLY and FYNNEI. The V gene lost 3 bases and the J gene lost 0 bases, with 9 bases spanning the gap. CDR3 residues: CASSEKGYSNQPQHF. CDR3 in DNA: TGTGCCAGCAGTGAGAAGGGTTATAGCAATCAGCCCCAGCATTTT.

The chain carries TRBV6-5 and TRBJ2-2, with D unclear. Trimming removed 4 bases at V and 3 bases at J, with 6 bases between. The CDR3 contains 13 residues. Looked up from germline, CDR1 is MNHEY and CDR2 is SVGAGI. CDR3: CASSSQYTGELFF. The CDR3 DNA reads TGTGCCAGCAGTTCACAGTACACCGGGGAGCTGTTTTTT.

This clone was seen a single time. The chain recombines TRBV5-8 with TRBJ1-5; TRBD1 aligns across 7 bases. CDR3 size: 15 residues. Germline loops: CDR1 SGHTS, CDR2 YDEGEE. V dropped 2 bases and J dropped 4; count of bases not matched to a gene: 6. The CDR3 loop reads CASSFTGASNQPQHF. In nucleotides, the CDR3 is TGTGCCAGCAGCTTTACAGGGGCCTCTAATCAGCCCCAGCATTTT.

The chain carries TRBV28 and TRBJ2-2; 7 bases map to TRBD2. CDR3 length: 17 amino acids. The V gene's germline CDR1 is MDHEN and CDR2 SYDVKM. The V segment lost 4 bases and the J segment 7 bases; nucleotides outside the gene matches: 15. The CDR3 DNA sequence: TGTGCCAGCAGTTCCCGCTTGATCCGGACTAGATTCGGGGAGCTGTTTTTT. Translating it yields CASSSRLIRTRFGELFF.

CDR3 DNA sequence: TGTGCCAGCAGCAGCGTAATAGCGGCCAGCACAGATACGCAGTATTTT. Translated: CASSSVIAASTDTQYF. This chain connects TRBV21-1 to TRBJ2-3; the table's D call, TRBD2, was not checked against the DNA. TRBV21-1 corresponds to a pseudogene. The CDR3 covers 16 residues.

About this clone: Other DNA sequences from this sample encode an identical CDR3 as well. The chain uses TRBV6-5 and TRBJ2-6; D is possibly TRBD2 (5 bases). Germline CDR1 is MNHEY and CDR2 is SVGAGI. This CDR3 is built from 15 residues. V lost 6 bases, J lost 0 bases, and 9 bases lay in between. In DNA form, the CDR3 reads TGTGCCAGCAGCCTAGGGAGCTCTGGGGCCAACGTCCTGACTTTC. Translation gives CASSLGSSGANVLTF.

The chain carries TRBV6-5 and TRBJ1-1; 7 nucleotides line up with TRBD1. The CDR3 is 13 residues long. After removal of 4 bases from V and 4 bases from J, the junction contained 3 bases not matched to a gene. In germline, CDR1 is MNHEY, CDR2 SVGAGI. CDR3: CASSSRDSTEAFF. The CDR3 DNA reads TGTGCCAGCAGTTCGAGGGACAGCACTGAAGCTTTCTTT.

The chain combines TRBV5-1 with TRBJ1-3; weak D call: TRBD1 (5 bases). V was pared by 0 bases and J by 0 bases, with 13 bases between. The length of the CDR3 is 17 residues. In germline, CDR1 is SGHRS, CDR2 YFSETQ. CDR3 residues: CASSLGPGGSSGNTIYF. Here the CDR3 DNA reads TGCGCCAGCAGCTTGGGGCCTGGGGGGAGCTCTGGAAACACCATATATTTT. Full variable domain (missing parts from reference TRBV5-1 and TRBJ1-3): KAGVTQTPRYLIKTRGQQVTLSCSPISGHRSVSWYQQTPGQGLQFLFEYFSETQRNKGNFPGRFSGRQFSNSRSEMNVSTLELGDSALYLCASSLGPGGSSGNTIYFGEGSWLTVV.

This rearrangement joins TRBV6-5 to TRBJ1-1, with D possibly being TRBD1 (6 bases). Per germline, CDR1 MNHEY and CDR2 SVGAGI. CDR3 length: 15 amino acids. The V end lost 3 bases, the J end lost 6 bases, and 17 bases lay between the germline ends. This CDR3 is CASSYMPRGAAEAFF. CDR3 coding DNA: TGTGCCAGCAGTTATATGCCTCGGGGGGCGGCTGAAGCTTTCTTT.

This chain uses TRBV11-3 with TRBJ2-3; possibly TRBD1 for D (5 bases). The CDR3 spans 14 residues. Germline V gene data show CDR1 as SGHNT and CDR2 as YENEEA. The V end lost 5 bases, the J end lost 7 bases, and 16 bases lay between the germline ends. CDR3 bases: TGTGCCAGCAGCCCTCAGGTTGGGGCACATACGCAGTATTTT. It codes for CASSPQVGAHTQYF.

The chain has TRBV7-9 and TRBJ2-7, with TRBD2 matching over 12 bases. Germline loops: CDR1 SEHNR, CDR2 FQNEAQ (reference sequence). The CDR3 covers 17 residues. The V and J ends lost 5 bases and 0 bases, in that order; junction bases with no gene match: 8. The CDR3 DNA sequence: TGTGCCAGCAGCCCTATACCGGGACTAGCGGGCTCCTACGAGCAGTACTTC. Amino acid sequence: CASSPIPGLAGSYEQYF. The entire variable domain, with the rest obtained from reference TRBV7-9 and TRBJ2-7, is as follows: DTGVSQNPRHKITKRGQNVTFRCDPISEHNRLYWYRQTLGQGPEFLTYFQNEAQLEKSRLLSDRFSAERPKGSFSTLEIQRTEQGDSAMYLCASSPIPGLAGSYEQYFGPGTRLTVT.

The DNA for the CDR3 is TGTGCCAGCAGCTTCACTAGCGGGAACCCCTACAATGAGCAGTTCTTC. Amino acid sequence: CASSFTSGNPYNEQFF. The rearrangement joins TRBV7-2 to TRBJ2-1; TRBD2 aligns across 10 bases. CDR1 SGHTA and CDR2 FQGNSA come from the germline V gene. The length of the CDR3 is 16 residues. V lost 3 bases, J lost 2 bases, and 4 bases stayed unmatched.

The rearrangement links TRBV9 to TRBJ2-2, with 9 bases identical to TRBD2. This CDR3 region has 17 residues. The V gene end was trimmed by 4 bases and the J gene end by 4 bases; junction bases not matched to a gene: 11. Germline assignment: CDR1 SGDLS and CDR2 YYNGEE. As DNA, the CDR3 is TGTGCCAGCAGCCGCCGAGAGGAGCGGGAGGTCACCGGGGAGCTGTTTTTT. Translated, it gives CASSRREEREVTGELFF.

This clone was counted once. The rearrangement uses TRBV7-2 and TRBJ2-7; 7 bases are a match to TRBD2. CDR3 length: 16 amino acids. Germline values: CDR1 SGHTA, CDR2 FQGNSA. V lost 7 bases to trimming and J lost 2 bases; unmatched junction nucleotides: 14. CDR3 nucleotide sequence: TGTGCCAGCACCCAAGGGAGGGGACTGGGAACCTACGAGCAGTACTTC. As protein: CASTQGRGLGTYEQYF.

The J gene is TRBJ2-7, the V gene TRBV6-5; D call uncertain. V was cut by 1 base and J by 2 bases, with 15 bases left in between. From germline, CDR1 is MNHEY and CDR2 SVGAGI. The CDR3 loop spans 16 amino acids. The CDR3 nucleotides are TGTGCCAGCAGTTACTTGCCTTGGCAGAATCCCTACGAGCAGTACTTC. This gives the protein CASSYLPWQNPYEQYF.

The rearrangement joins TRBV10-3 to TRBJ2-2; 9 positions match TRBD1. Germline values: CDR1 ENHRY, CDR2 SYGVKD. With 2 bases clipped from V and 6 bases from J, the junction kept 4 bases outside the gene matches. The CDR3 is made up of 15 amino acids. The CDR3, as DNA: TGTGCCATCAGTGAGCTGGGACAGGGTGCCGGGGAGCTGTTTTTT. It specifies CAISELGQGAGELFF.

The genes are TRBV11-3 and TRBJ2-1; D possibly uses TRBD1 or TRBD2 (5 bases each). Trimming removed 0 bases at V and 2 bases at J, with 11 bases between. Germline V CDR1 and CDR2: SGHNT, YENEEA. This CDR3 spans 16 amino acids. CDR3 sequence (DNA): TGTGCCAGCAGCTTAGAGGGGACCAGGGCCTACAATGAGCAGTTCTTC. Translating gives CASSLEGTRAYNEQFF.

This chain links TRBV4-2 with TRBJ2-4, with TRBD2 matching 13 bases. The J segment lost 2 bases and the V segment lost 0 bases, leaving 10 bases of the junction unmatched. The CDR3 length is 20 residues. The germline V gene has CDR1 LGHNA and CDR2 YNFKEQ. CDR3 region: CASSQDRTSGRAGSKNIQYF. The DNA for the CDR3 is TGTGCCAGCAGCCAAGATCGAACTAGCGGGAGGGCAGGGTCCAAAAACATTCAGTACTTC.

Comments on this clone: Other DNA sequences in the sample encode the same CDR3. The chain carries TRBV5-4 and TRBJ1-1, with D uncertain. The V and J ends lost 0 bases and 2 bases respectively, with 8 bases between them. Looked up from germline, CDR1 is SGHNT and CDR2 is YYREEE (reference sequence). The CDR3 extends over 14 amino acids. CDR3 sequence reads: CASSLGLLNTEAFF. CDR3 coding DNA: TGTGCCAGCAGCTTGGGCCTACTAAACACTGAAGCTTTCTTT.